This TCR beta chain was identified in a study of T cells in Graves' hyperthyroidism and ophthalmopathy. If no ophthalmopathy progression occurred within 18 months, Graves' hyperthyroidism was stable. Lactation, pregnancy, other autoimmune disease or uncontrolled infection led to exclusion of patients. It was RNA transcripts that yielded the amplified TCR beta CDR3 regions. The primer set for the first-round RT-PCR of the TCR CDR3 was HTBI. In TCRdb, the multiplex PCR reads were re-called with MiXCR into one record per CDR3 protein. The table shows 75,000 to 100,000 distinct CDR3 sequences, with 51% occurring only once. This clonotype was observed many times. Antigen unknown. General study results and limits: Separation of ophthalmopathy from stable hyperthyroidism was achieved by a 13 V-J model. Among thyroid clonotypes expanded above 0.001, most also appeared in blood.

The germline V gene has CDR1 SEHNR and CDR2 FQNEAQ (reference sequence). Trimming removed 5 bases from V and 8 bases from J, with 13 bases in between. This CDR3 has 14 amino acids. This TCR derives from a woman in her forties with Graves' hyperthyroidism. This chain connects TRBV7-9 to TRBJ1-6; D unresolved. The sample was blood. For the CDR3, the DNA is TGTGCCAGCAGCCAACGCGGAAACCATTCACCCCTCCACTTT. This sequence encodes CASSQRGNHSPLHF.